These 11 T cell receptor beta chains were all obtained from the same sample, sequenced in a study of CD8 T cells in Susac syndrome. A quantity of about 0.5 to 1 ug RNA underwent reverse transcription using random hexamers. Each CDR3 protein gets one entry after TCRdb re-called the immunoSEQ multiplex PCR reads with MiXCR. The table shows 160,000 or so distinct CDR3 sequences, with roughly 94% occurring only once. The sequencing sample was made of CD4+ T cells from PBMCs. The receptors here all came from a human donor in good health.

This rearrangement joins TRBV5-6 to TRBJ1-2, with D uncertain. Trimming pared 3 bases from V and 4 bases from J, leaving 10 bases between. The CDR3 extends over 13 amino acids. Germline CDR1 reads SGHDT; CDR2 reads YYEEEE. CDR3 protein: CASSSQRTYGYTF. CDR3 in DNA: TGTGCCAGCAGCTCTCAGCGGACCTATGGCTACACCTTC.

V gene TRBV5-6 combines with J gene TRBJ2-6; D is possibly TRBD2 (5 bases). CDR3 length equals 18 residues. The V gene lost 0 bases and the J gene lost 4 bases, with 17 bases spanning the gap. The germline CDR1 and CDR2 sequences are SGHDT and YYEEEE. CDR3 in DNA: TGTGCCAGCAGCTTGGATAGGGAGTACCTCCTCGGGGCCAACGTCCTGACTTTC. The encoded protein is CASSLDREYLLGANVLTF.

V and J are TRBV10-3 and TRBJ1-1, with a tentative D call TRBD1 (6 bases). V gave up 6 bases and J gave up 4 bases, with 9 bases separating them. Per the germline V gene, CDR1 is ENHRY and CDR2 is SYGVKD. There are 12 residues in the CDR3. The CDR3 bases are TGTGCCATCAGGGGACACATCACTGAAGCTTTCTTT. It is translated as CAIRGHITEAFF.

The CDR3 here is CASRTRDTGELFF. The CDR3 DNA follows: TGTGCCAGCAGAACCCGGGACACCGGGGAGCTGTTTTTT. The J gene is TRBJ2-2, the V gene TRBV6-2 or TRBV6-3; D is unresolved. The germline V gene has CDR1 MNHEY and CDR2 SVGEGT. The CDR3 contains 13 residues. With 6 bases removed from V and 3 bases from J, the gap between germline ends came to 8 bases.

The V gene is TRBV10-3, the J gene TRBJ1-4; D is ambiguous. Germline CDR1 is ENHRY and CDR2 is SYGVKD. V dropped 9 bases and J dropped 0 bases, with 8 bases sitting between them. The CDR3 runs 13 residues. CDR3 in amino acids: CAIRHPTNEKLFF. The CDR3, as DNA: TGTGCCATTCGACATCCAACTAATGAAAAACTGTTTTTT.

The rearrangement links TRBV11-2 to TRBJ1-4; 9 bases map to TRBD1. The CDR3 spans 15 residues. V shed 5 bases, J shed 4 bases, and the junction held 5 bases outside the gene matches. Germline V CDR1 and CDR2: SGHAT, FQNNGV. Here the CDR3 reads CASSLNRGLNEKLFF. The CDR3, as DNA: TGTGCCAGCAGCCTCAACAGGGGGCTTAATGAAAAACTGTTTTTT.

This chain uses TRBV12-3 or TRBV12-4 with TRBJ2-2, with D hard to call. This CDR3 comprises 14 residues. V lost 5 bases and J lost 0, with 7 bases in between. The CDR3 region is CASSPHTNTGELFF. The CDR3 coding sequence is TGTGCCAGCAGTCCTCATACGAACACCGGGGAGCTGTTTTTT.

The rearrangement links TRBV5-1 to TRBJ1-1; D not resolved. This CDR3 is 14 amino acids long. The ends were cut back, 3 bases at V and 1 base at J, with 10 bases in the middle. Per germline, CDR1 SGHRS and CDR2 YFSETQ. The CDR3 DNA reads as TGCGCCAGCAGCTCTCGTCCCTCGAACACTGAAGCTTTCTTT. Its translation is CASSSRPSNTEAFF. The full variable domain, in which reference TRBV5-1 and TRBJ1-1 provide the parts outside the CDR3, is KAGVTQTPRYLIKTRGQQVTLSCSPISGHRSVSWYQQTPGQGLQFLFEYFSETQRNKGNFPGRFSGRQFSNSRSEMNVSTLELGDSALYLCASSSRPSNTEAFFGQGTRLTVV.

This rearrangement joins TRBV4-2 to TRBJ2-3, with 11 bases lining up with TRBD2. From germline, CDR1 is LGHNA and CDR2 YNFKEQ. V gave up 0 bases and J gave up 5 bases; unmatched junction bases: 7. The CDR3 covers 17 residues. CDR3 nucleotides: TGTGCCAGCAGCCAAGAGGTGGTAGCGGGGGGGCGAGATACGCAGTATTTT. Translation gives CASSQEVVAGGRDTQYF.

J is TRBJ2-7 and V is TRBV20-1; 10 nucleotides align to TRBD2. V gave up 5 bases and J gave up 4 bases; unmatched junction bases: 8. The CDR3 totals 14 residues. From germline, CDR1 is DFQATT and CDR2 SNEGSKA (reference sequence). The CDR3 sequence is CSAGPSGRSYEQYF. In DNA, the CDR3 is TGCAGTGCTGGACCTAGCGGGAGAAGTTACGAGCAGTACTTC.

This rearrangement joins TRBV2 to TRBJ2-2; D gene unclear. CDR1 is SNHLY and CDR2 is FYNNEI in the germline V gene. The CDR3 contains 14 residues. Trimming took 7 bases from V and 2 from J, leaving 11 bases between them. The CDR3, as DNA: TGTGCCAGCAAGGTTTGGGATAACACCGGGGAGCTGTTTTTT. It specifies CASKVWDNTGELFF.